This TCR beta chain was retrieved from a study of CD8 T cells in ankylosing spondylitis. This clonotype has more than one count but fewer than ten. Germline V gene lookup returns CDR1 SGHAT and CDR2 FQNNGV. CDR3 length: 15 residues. Trimming took 1 base from V and 5 from J, leaving 12 bases between them. TCRdb redid the calling of the 5' RACE reads with MiXCR, one entry per CDR3 protein. This table holds 180,000 or so distinct CDR3 sequences, more than 9% found once. The V and J genes are TRBV11-2 and TRBJ2-1; D unclear. The source is a male donor with ankylosing spondylitis or in good health (not recorded which). The sample consisted of blood, either unsorted or a sorted T cell fraction (not recorded which). The CDR3, as DNA: TGTGCCAGCAGCTTAGGTAGACTCGAGAACAATGAGCAGTTCTTC. Encoded protein: CASSLGRLENNEQFF. Full variable domain (outside the CDR3, taken from reference TRBV11-2 and TRBJ2-1): EAGVAQSPRYKIIEKRQSVAFWCNPISGHATLYWYQQILGQGPKLLIQFQNNGVVDDSQLPKDRFSAERLKGVDSTLKIQPAKLEDSAVYLCASSLGRLENNEQFFGPGTRLTVL.